These 30 T cell receptor beta chains share one sample of origin, sequenced in a study of T-cell reconstitution after alpha-beta-depleted transplantation in children. Researchers prepared the TCRbeta library using unique molecular identifiers, the study reports. TCRdb independently ran MiXCR on the PCR reads; one entry per CDR3 protein. The profile shows approximately 640,000 distinct CDR3 sequences, around 16% of them singletons. The input for sequencing was PBMCs from the stem cell graft donor, taken from the stem cell graft. The origin of the receptors is a human donor who donated a stem cell graft to a child with acute myeloid leukemia.

In its sample, this clonotype was seen many times. The chain employs TRBV20-1 and TRBJ2-2, with TRBD1 matching over 7 bases. CDR1 is DFQATT and CDR2 is SNEGSKA in the germline V gene (reference sequence). Losses at the gene ends were 6 bases for V and 3 bases for J; bases not matched to a gene: 7. This CDR3 spans 14 amino acids. The CDR3 bases are TGCAGTGCCTGGGACAGTGAACACACCGGGGAGCTGTTTTTT. Translating gives CSAWDSEHTGELFF.

This clonotype was counted between two and nine times. J is TRBJ2-7 and V is TRBV20-1; TRBD1 or TRBD2 may be the D gene (5 bases each). The germline CDR1 and CDR2 sequences are DFQATT and SNEGSKA (reference sequence). Trimming removed 3 bases at V and 0 bases at J, with 12 bases between. The CDR3 is made up of 14 amino acids. CDR3 protein: CSASSPGASYEQYV. Written as DNA, the CDR3 is TGCAGTGCTAGCAGCCCCGGGGCCTCCTACGAGCAGTACGTC.

The V gene is TRBV20-1, the J gene TRBJ2-1; 14 bases are shared with TRBD2. The CDR3 spans 18 residues. The V segment lost 4 bases and the J segment 6 bases; nucleotides outside the gene matches: 14. The germline V gene encodes CDR1 DFQATT and CDR2 SNEGSKA (reference sequence). The CDR3 sequence is CSATAYEETSGGGNEQFF. CDR3 coding DNA: TGCAGTGCTACCGCCTATGAAGAGACTAGCGGGGGGGGCAATGAGCAGTTCTTC.

This clonotype was seen a few times. V gene TRBV12-3 or TRBV12-4 combines with J gene TRBJ1-4, with D perhaps TRBD1 (5 bases). The CDR3 covers 14 residues. Trimming removed 6 bases from V and 7 bases from J, with 15 bases in between. CDR3 nucleotides: TGTGCCAGCAGACCGGGACGGAGGAGTGAAAAACTGTTTTTT. Residues: CASRPGRRSEKLFF.

The chain is built from TRBV2 and TRBJ1-5; possible D gene TRBD1, 5 bases. Trimming cost V 10 bases and J 1 base, with 14 bases left between them. This CDR3 has 14 residues. CDR1 is SNHLY and CDR2 is FYNNEI in the germline V gene. CDR3 DNA: TGTGCCACCCGAGGGGACGTGAGCAATCAGCCCCAGCATTTT. This gives the protein CATRGDVSNQPQHF.

CDR3 loop: CASSFAGDQPQHF. The CDR3 DNA reads as TGTGCCAGCAGCTTCGCAGGGGATCAGCCCCAGCATTTT. The genes are TRBV7-2 and TRBJ1-5; TRBD1 is a possible D gene (6 bases). With 3 bases removed from V and 5 bases from J, the gap between germline ends came to 8 bases. Germline V gives CDR1 SGHTA, CDR2 FQGNSA. The CDR3 is made up of 13 amino acids.

Only a few counts were recorded for this clonotype. The chain recombines TRBV5-1 with TRBJ2-3, with D hard to call. In germline, CDR1 is SGHRS, CDR2 YFSETQ. Deletions cut 3 bases from V and 2 bases from J, with 10 bases between. CDR3 length: 14 residues. CDR3 protein: CASSSGLFTDTQYF. As DNA, the CDR3 is TGCGCCAGCAGCTCTGGGCTGTTCACAGATACGCAGTATTTT. Complete variable domain (other parts from reference TRBV5-1 and TRBJ2-3): KAGVTQTPRYLIKTRGQQVTLSCSPISGHRSVSWYQQTPGQGLQFLFEYFSETQRNKGNFPGRFSGRQFSNSRSEMNVSTLELGDSALYLCASSSGLFTDTQYFGPGTRLTVL.

This clonotype has only a few counts. The chain carries TRBV9 and TRBJ2-1; D gene unclear. Germline assignment: CDR1 SGDLS and CDR2 YYNGEE. The V end lost 0 bases, the J end lost 0 bases, and 10 bases lay between the germline ends. This CDR3 is built from 16 residues. CDR3 sequence: CASSVVGRNSYNEQFF. CDR3 DNA: TGTGCCAGCAGCGTAGTCGGGCGAAACTCCTACAATGAGCAGTTCTTC. The full variable domain, completed using reference TRBV9 and TRBJ2-1, is DSGVTQTPKHLITATGQRVTLRCSPRSGDLSVYWYQQSLDQGLQFLIQYYNGEERAKGNILERFSAQQFPDLHSELNLSSLELGDSALYFCASSVVGRNSYNEQFFGPGTRLTVL.

This clonotype was seen only a few times. J is TRBJ2-2 and V is TRBV7-9; no clear D gene. V lost 6 bases to trimming and J lost 7 bases, with 15 bases between them. This CDR3 has 14 residues. CDR1 is SEHNR and CDR2 is FQNEAQ in the germline V gene (reference sequence). DNA for the CDR3: TGTGCCAGCAGTCCTATAGAAGGTGGCGGGGAGCTGTTTTTT. This gives the protein CASSPIEGGGELFF.

The chain links TRBV5-1 to TRBJ1-1; D possibly corresponds to TRBD1 (6 bases). V was cut by 4 bases and J by 1 base, with 20 bases left in between. The V gene's germline CDR1 is SGHRS and CDR2 YFSETQ. The CDR3 sequence is 17 residues long. CDR3 amino acids: CASSSTRGAVRNTEAFF. The DNA for the CDR3 is TGCGCCAGCAGCAGCACCAGGGGAGCCGTTCGGAACACTGAAGCTTTCTTT.

This clonotype has more than one count but fewer than ten. The chain links TRBV30 to TRBJ2-3, with D perhaps TRBD1 or TRBD2 (6 bases each). CDR3 length: 13 residues. The ends were cut back, 8 bases at V and 1 base at J, with 13 bases in the middle. The germline V gene has CDR1 GTSNPN and CDR2 SVGIG (reference sequence). The CDR3 DNA reads as TGTGCCACCTCGGGGGCCCGCACAGATACGCAGTATTTT. Translated: CATSGARTDTQYF.

This chain uses TRBV7-7 with TRBJ2-3; no reliable D call. The CDR3 covers 13 residues. CDR1 is SSHAT, CDR2 FNYEAQ, per germline (reference sequence). V lost 2 bases, J lost 5 bases, and 8 bases lay in between. In DNA form, the CDR3 reads TGTGCCAGCAGCTTAAACCTACAAGATACGCAGTATTTT. This translates into CASSLNLQDTQYF. The full variable domain, with the rest looked up from reference TRBV7-7 and TRBJ2-3, is GAGVSQSPRYKVTKRGQDVTLRCDPISSHATLYWYQQALGQGPEFLTYFNYEAQPDKSGLPSDRFSAERPEGSISTLTIQRTEQRDSAMYRCASSLNLQDTQYFGPGTRLTVL.

This clonotype was detected many times. The chain couples TRBV2 to TRBJ2-1; D possibly corresponds to TRBD2 (5 bases). This CDR3 is 15 amino acids long. Trimming cost V 5 bases and J 2 bases, with 13 bases left between them. CDR1 is SNHLY and CDR2 is FYNNEI in the germline V gene. The CDR3 DNA reads TGTGCCAGCAGTCCGAGGAGCGGCGCCTACAATGAGCAGTTCTTC. Its protein product is CASSPRSGAYNEQFF.

The gene calls are TRBV5-1 and TRBJ1-1; TRBD1 agrees at 8 bases. The trim removed 4 bases at V and 6 bases at J, leaving 5 bases unmatched. CDR3 length: 13 amino acids. Germline V gives CDR1 SGHRS, CDR2 YFSETQ. CDR3 amino acids: CASSAPGGPEAFF. The CDR3 DNA reads as TGCGCCAGCAGCGCACCAGGGGGCCCTGAAGCTTTCTTT.

This clonotype was counted many times. V usage is TRBV5-1 and J usage is TRBJ2-7; no clear D. CDR3 length equals 13 residues. V was shortened by 0 bases and J by 2 bases, with 6 bases between the two germline ends. From germline, CDR1 is SGHRS and CDR2 YFSETQ. The CDR3 loop reads CASSLDGAYEQYV. CDR3 DNA sequence: TGCGCCAGCAGCTTGGACGGAGCCTACGAGCAGTACGTC.

The chain is built from TRBV21-1 and TRBJ1-6. TRBV21-1 is recorded as a pseudogene. The CDR3 sequence is 9 residues long. CDR3 sequence (DNA): TGTGCCAGCAACTCACCCCTCCACTTT. Translation gives CASNSPLHF.

This clonotype has a count of ten or more. The V call is TRBV4-3, the J call TRBJ2-7; 8 nucleotides agree with TRBD2. Germline lookup yields CDR1 LGHNA and CDR2 YSLEER. This CDR3 comprises 19 residues. Losses at the gene ends were 4 bases for V and 0 bases for J; bases not matched to a gene: 17. CDR3 bases: TGCGCCAGCAGCCGTAACATGGGCCACCTAGCGGGCGTCTCCTACGAGCAGTACTTC. This codes for CASSRNMGHLAGVSYEQYF.

In its sample, this clonotype was seen many times. The V call is TRBV20-1, the J call TRBJ2-1; 7 nucleotides align to TRBD1. Per the germline V gene, CDR1 is DFQATT and CDR2 is SNEGSKA (reference sequence). The CDR3 runs to 17 residues. J lost 6 bases, V lost 2 bases, and 16 bases had no gene match. CDR3 amino acids: CSARRPVRQGYLNEQFF. The CDR3 nucleotides read TGCAGTGCTAGAAGGCCAGTGAGACAGGGATATCTCAATGAGCAGTTCTTC.

This clonotype was observed a few times. The J gene is TRBJ2-1, the V gene TRBV9; TRBD2 matches at 9 bases. Germline assignment: CDR1 SGDLS and CDR2 YYNGEE. This CDR3 is built from 15 residues. The V gene end was trimmed by 4 bases and the J gene end by 5 bases; junction bases not matched to a gene: 7. CDR3 sequence: CASSIERGENNEQFF. DNA of the CDR3: TGTGCCAGCAGCATAGAGCGGGGGGAGAACAATGAGCAGTTCTTC.

The sample holds many counts of this clonotype. In nucleotides, the CDR3 is TGCGCCAGCAGCTTCGGGGATAGCTCCTACAATGAGCAGTTCTTC. This gives the protein CASSFGDSSYNEQFF. J is TRBJ2-1 and V is TRBV5-1, with D possibly matching TRBD2 (5 bases). CDR3 length: 15 amino acids. Trimming took off 2 bases at V and 0 bases at J, with 9 bases between the two ends. Looked up from germline, CDR1 is SGHRS and CDR2 is YFSETQ.

As to this clonotype: Possible read error: a much larger clone is one base away. V and J are TRBV20-1 and TRBJ1-1; 7 bases are a match to TRBD1. Germline CDR1 is DFQATT and CDR2 is SNEGSKA (reference sequence). This CDR3 region has 14 residues. CDR3 in DNA: TGCAGTGCCCTAAGGGGGCCAATGAACACTAAAGCTTTCTTT. Translated, it gives CSALRGPMNTKAFF.

V usage is TRBV7-9 and J usage is TRBJ2-5; D not resolved. From germline, CDR1 is SEHNR and CDR2 FQNEAQ (reference sequence). The CDR3 is 15 residues long. Trimming took off 2 bases at V and 6 bases at J, with 16 bases between the two ends. In nucleotides, the CDR3 is TGTGCCAGCAGCTTAAGAGGACGGACGGTACAGACCCAGTACTTC. This codes for CASSLRGRTVQTQYF. Full variable domain (outside the CDR3, taken from reference TRBV7-9 and TRBJ2-5): DTGVSQNPRHKITKRGQNVTFRCDPISEHNRLYWYRQTLGQGPEFLTYFQNEAQLEKSRLLSDRFSAERPKGSFSTLEIQRTEQGDSAMYLCASSLRGRTVQTQYFGPGTRLLVL.

In its sample, this clonotype was seen a few times. The chain couples TRBV12-3 or TRBV12-4 to TRBJ1-4; D gene ambiguous. Trimming pared 7 bases from V and 7 bases from J, leaving 7 bases between. This CDR3 contains 11 residues. CDR3 sequence (DNA): TGTGCCAGCACCGTAGGTGAAAAACTGTTTTTT. Translation gives CASTVGEKLFF.

At least ten counts were recorded for this clonotype. This chain links TRBV29-1 with TRBJ1-1, with no clear D. Trimming took off 7 bases at V and 5 bases at J, with 14 bases between the two ends. CDR1 is SQVTM and CDR2 is ANQGSEA in the germline V gene. CDR3 length equals 12 residues. In DNA form, the CDR3 reads TGCAGCGGTGGGGATTTCGGGACTGAAGCTTTCTTT. It yields the protein CSGGDFGTEAFF.

This clonotype was seen many times. This sequence joins TRBV9 and TRBJ2-5; a possible D gene is TRBD1 (5 bases). This CDR3 is built from 14 residues. Germline V gene data show CDR1 as SGDLS and CDR2 as YYNGEE. V lost 0 bases and J 1 base, leaving 7 bases between the germline ends. This CDR3 is CASSVGQGQETQYF. CDR3 coding DNA: TGTGCCAGCAGCGTAGGTCAGGGCCAAGAGACCCAGTACTTC.

This clonotype turned up a few times. J is TRBJ2-1 and V is TRBV11-2; tentatively, D is TRBD2 (5 bases). The germline V gene has CDR1 SGHAT and CDR2 FQNNGV. The V and J ends lost 7 bases and 2 bases respectively, with 18 bases between them. This CDR3 contains 16 residues. The CDR3 region is CASTRGRPTPYNEQFF. CDR3 in DNA: TGTGCCAGCACCCGGGGTCGACCGACCCCCTACAATGAGCAGTTCTTC.

This clonotype was detected only a few times. V is TRBV12-3 or TRBV12-4 and J is TRBJ2-2, with 8 bases fitting TRBD2. The J segment lost 0 bases and the V segment lost 6 bases, leaving 3 bases of the junction unmatched. CDR3 length: 15 residues. CDR3 nucleotide sequence: TGTGCCAGCAGCGGGGGGGGCTCGAACACCGGGGAGCTGTTTTTT. It is translated as CASSGGGSNTGELFF.

The sample holds many counts of this clonotype. The chain is built from TRBV20-1 and TRBJ1-5; 9 bases match TRBD1. J was trimmed by 4 bases and V by 5 bases; bases with no gene match: 9. The CDR3 extends over 15 amino acids. Germline CDR1 DFQATT, CDR2 SNEGSKA (reference sequence). The CDR3, as DNA: TGCAGTGCTCCCCCTACAGGGGGCGGAAATCAGCCCCAGCATTTT. Protein product: CSAPPTGGGNQPQHF.

This chain uses TRBV10-3 with TRBJ2-7, with 7 bases matching TRBD1. Losses at the gene ends were 2 bases for V and 3 bases for J; bases not matched to a gene: 1. The CDR3 contains 13 residues. Germline-derived CDR1 and CDR2 are ENHRY and SYGVKD. CDR3 nucleotides: TGTGCCATCAGTGAGGGGACAGACTACGAGCAGTACTTC. Translation: CAISEGTDYEQYF.

This clonotype came up a few times. V usage is TRBV28 and J usage is TRBJ2-7; 9 bases agree with TRBD1. The CDR3 contains 13 residues. The germline V gene has CDR1 MDHEN and CDR2 SYDVKM. J gave up 6 bases and V 3 bases, and 3 bases lay outside the gene matches. The CDR3 loop reads CASSLGTGREQYV. The CDR3 nucleotides read TGTGCCAGCAGTTTGGGGACAGGGCGCGAGCAGTACGTC.